This T cell receptor (beta chain) was recovered during a study of identical twins. TCRdb independently ran MiXCR on the 5' RACE reads; one entry per CDR3 protein. The profile shows 200,000 to 300,000 distinct CDR3 sequences, approximately 10% of them singletons. CDR3 length: 15 amino acids. The germline V gene has CDR1 LGHNA and CDR2 YSLEER. With 9 bases removed from V and 2 bases from J, the gap between germline ends came to 16 bases. The sequence was collected from a man in his fifties or sixties in good health. The rearrangement uses TRBV4-3 and TRBJ2-2; D is possibly TRBD2 (6 bases). Material: memory T cells sorted from blood. The CDR3, as DNA: TGCGCCAGTAACGGGGGTTACCTAAACACCGGGGAGCTGTTTTTT. Its protein is CASNGGYLNTGELFF.